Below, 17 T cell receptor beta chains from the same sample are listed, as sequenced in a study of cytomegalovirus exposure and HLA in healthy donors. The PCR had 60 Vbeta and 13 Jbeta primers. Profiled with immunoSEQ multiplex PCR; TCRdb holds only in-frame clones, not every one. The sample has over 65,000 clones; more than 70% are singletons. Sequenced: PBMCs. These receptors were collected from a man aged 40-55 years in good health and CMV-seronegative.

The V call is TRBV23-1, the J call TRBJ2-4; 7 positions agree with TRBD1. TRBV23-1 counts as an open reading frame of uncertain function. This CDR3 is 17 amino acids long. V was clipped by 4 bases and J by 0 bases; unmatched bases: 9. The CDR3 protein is CASSLQGVVGAKNIQYF. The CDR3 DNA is TGCGCCAGCAGTCTGCAGGGGGTGGTTGGAGCCAAAAACATTCAGTACTTC.

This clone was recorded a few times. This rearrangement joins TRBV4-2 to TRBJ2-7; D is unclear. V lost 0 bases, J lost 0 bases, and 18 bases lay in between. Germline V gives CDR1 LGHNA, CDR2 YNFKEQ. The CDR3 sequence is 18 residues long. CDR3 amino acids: CASSQEGGLAVSSYEQYF. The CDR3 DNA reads TGTGCCAGCAGCCAAGAGGGTGGTCTGGCGGTCAGCTCCTACGAGCAGTACTTC.

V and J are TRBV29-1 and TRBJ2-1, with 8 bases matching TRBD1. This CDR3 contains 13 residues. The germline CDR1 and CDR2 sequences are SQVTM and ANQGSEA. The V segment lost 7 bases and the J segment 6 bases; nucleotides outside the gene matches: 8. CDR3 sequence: CSASGGKTNEQFF. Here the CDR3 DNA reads TGCAGCGCATCAGGGGGCAAGACCAATGAGCAGTTCTTC.

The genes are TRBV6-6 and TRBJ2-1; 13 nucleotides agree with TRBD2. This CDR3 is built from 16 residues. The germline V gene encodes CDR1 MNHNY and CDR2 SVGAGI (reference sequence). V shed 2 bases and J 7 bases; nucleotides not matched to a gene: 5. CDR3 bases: TGTGCCAGCAGTTACCCACTAGCGGGGGGGCCAAATGAGCAGTTCTTC. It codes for CASSYPLAGGPNEQFF.

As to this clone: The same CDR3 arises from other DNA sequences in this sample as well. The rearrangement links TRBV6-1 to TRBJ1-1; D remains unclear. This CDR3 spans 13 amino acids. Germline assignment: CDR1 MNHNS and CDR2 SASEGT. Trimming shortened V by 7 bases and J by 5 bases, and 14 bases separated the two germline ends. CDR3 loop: CASMEGRSTEAFF. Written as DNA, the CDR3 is TGTGCCAGCATGGAAGGGAGGTCAACTGAAGCTTTCTTT.

The CDR3 region has the DNA TGTGCCAGCAGCCTTAATATCCTTAGGAGGACCGGGGAGACCCAGTACTTC. It yields the protein CASSLNILRRTGETQYF. This chain connects TRBV7-6 to TRBJ2-5, with D possibly being TRBD2 (5 bases). V was cut by 5 bases and J by 5 bases, with 24 bases left in between. Germline CDR1 is SGHVS and CDR2 is FNYEAQ. The CDR3 totals 17 residues.

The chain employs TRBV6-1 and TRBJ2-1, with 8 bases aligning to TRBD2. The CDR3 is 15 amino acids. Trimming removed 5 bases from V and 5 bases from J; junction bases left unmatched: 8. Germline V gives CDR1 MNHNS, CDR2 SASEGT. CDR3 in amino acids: CASSPGLGDNNEQFF. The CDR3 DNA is TGTGCCAGCAGTCCGGGACTAGGGGATAACAATGAGCAGTTCTTC.

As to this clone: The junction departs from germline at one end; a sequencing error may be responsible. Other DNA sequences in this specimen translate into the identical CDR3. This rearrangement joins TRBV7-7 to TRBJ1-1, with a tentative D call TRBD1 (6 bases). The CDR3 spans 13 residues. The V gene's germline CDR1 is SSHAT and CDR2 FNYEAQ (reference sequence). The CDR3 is CASSHRTDTEAFF. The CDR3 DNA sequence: TGTGCTAGCAGCCACCGGACAGACACTGAAGCTTTCTTT. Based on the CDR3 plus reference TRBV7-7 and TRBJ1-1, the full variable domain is GAGVSQSPRYKVTKRGQDVTLRCDPISSHATLYWYQQALGQGPEFLTYFNYEAQPDKSGLPSDRFSAERPEGSISTLTIQRTEQRDSAMYRCASSHRTDTEAFFGQGTRLTVV.

CDR3 protein: CASTKGQRTGELFF. In DNA form, the CDR3 reads TGTGCCAGCACGAAGGGACAGAGAACCGGGGAGCTGTTTTTT. The chain recombines TRBV28 with TRBJ2-2; TRBD1 matches 7 bases. From germline, CDR1 is MDHEN and CDR2 SYDVKM. The CDR3 extends over 14 amino acids. V lost 7 bases to trimming and J lost 5 bases; unmatched junction nucleotides: 7. The full variable domain, its missing parts supplied by reference TRBV28 and TRBJ2-2, is DVKVTQSSRYLVKRTGEKVFLECVQDMDHENMFWYRQDPGLGLRLIYFSYDVKMKEKGDIPEGYSVSREKKERFSLILESASTNQTSMYLCASTKGQRTGELFFGEGSRLTVL.

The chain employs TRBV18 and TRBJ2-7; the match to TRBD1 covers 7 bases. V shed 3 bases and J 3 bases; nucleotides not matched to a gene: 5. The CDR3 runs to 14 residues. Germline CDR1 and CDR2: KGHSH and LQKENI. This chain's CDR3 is CASSPRQGDYEQYF. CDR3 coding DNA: TGTGCCAGCTCACCGAGACAGGGTGACTACGAGCAGTACTTC.

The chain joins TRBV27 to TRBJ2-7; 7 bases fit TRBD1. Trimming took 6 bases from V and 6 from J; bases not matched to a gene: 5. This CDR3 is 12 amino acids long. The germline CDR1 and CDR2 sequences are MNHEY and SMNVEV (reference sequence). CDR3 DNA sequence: TGTGCCAGCAGCCAAGACAGGGCCGAGCAGTACTTC. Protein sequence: CASSQDRAEQYF.

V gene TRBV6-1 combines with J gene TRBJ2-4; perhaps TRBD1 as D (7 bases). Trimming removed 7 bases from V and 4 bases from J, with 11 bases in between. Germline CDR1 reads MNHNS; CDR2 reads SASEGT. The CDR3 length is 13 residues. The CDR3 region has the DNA TGTGCCAGCACCGCGGGACAGAAAAACATTCAGTACTTC. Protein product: CASTAGQKNIQYF.

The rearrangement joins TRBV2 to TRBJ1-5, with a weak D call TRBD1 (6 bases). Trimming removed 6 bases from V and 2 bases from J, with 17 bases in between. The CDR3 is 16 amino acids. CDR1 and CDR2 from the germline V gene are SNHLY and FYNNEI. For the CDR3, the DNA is TGTGCCAGCAGCGCTCTAGGGGGGGCCGGCAATCAGCCCCAGCATTTT. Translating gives CASSALGGAGNQPQHF.

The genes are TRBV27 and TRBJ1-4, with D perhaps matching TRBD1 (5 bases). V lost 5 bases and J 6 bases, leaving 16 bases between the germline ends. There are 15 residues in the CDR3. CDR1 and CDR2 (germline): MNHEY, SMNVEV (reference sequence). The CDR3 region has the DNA TGTGCCAGCAGTCGCCTCCGGGACTCTGATGAAAAACTGTTTTTT. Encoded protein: CASSRLRDSDEKLFF.

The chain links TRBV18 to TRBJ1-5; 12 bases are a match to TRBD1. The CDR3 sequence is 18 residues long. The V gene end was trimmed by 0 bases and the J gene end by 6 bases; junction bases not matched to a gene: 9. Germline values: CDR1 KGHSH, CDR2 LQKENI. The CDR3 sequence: CASSPPGTGGYRGQPQHF. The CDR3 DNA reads TGTGCCAGCTCACCACCCGGGACAGGGGGCTATCGGGGTCAGCCCCAGCATTTT.

CDR3 bases: TGCGCCAGCAGCCAAGGGGACAGGGCGAACTATGGCTACACCTTC. It yields the protein CASSQGDRANYGYTF. The chain is built from TRBV4-1 and TRBJ1-2, with 9 bases fitting TRBD1. This CDR3 has 15 amino acids. J lost 2 bases, V lost 1 base, and 2 bases had no gene match. Germline loops: CDR1 MGHRA, CDR2 YSYEKL.

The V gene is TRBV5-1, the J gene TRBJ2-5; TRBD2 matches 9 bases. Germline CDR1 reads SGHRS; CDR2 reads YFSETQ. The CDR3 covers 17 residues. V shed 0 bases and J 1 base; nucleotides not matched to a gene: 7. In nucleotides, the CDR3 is TGCGCCAGCAGCTTGGACGGGCTAGCGGGGTTCCAAGAGACCCAGTACTTC. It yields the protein CASSLDGLAGFQETQYF.